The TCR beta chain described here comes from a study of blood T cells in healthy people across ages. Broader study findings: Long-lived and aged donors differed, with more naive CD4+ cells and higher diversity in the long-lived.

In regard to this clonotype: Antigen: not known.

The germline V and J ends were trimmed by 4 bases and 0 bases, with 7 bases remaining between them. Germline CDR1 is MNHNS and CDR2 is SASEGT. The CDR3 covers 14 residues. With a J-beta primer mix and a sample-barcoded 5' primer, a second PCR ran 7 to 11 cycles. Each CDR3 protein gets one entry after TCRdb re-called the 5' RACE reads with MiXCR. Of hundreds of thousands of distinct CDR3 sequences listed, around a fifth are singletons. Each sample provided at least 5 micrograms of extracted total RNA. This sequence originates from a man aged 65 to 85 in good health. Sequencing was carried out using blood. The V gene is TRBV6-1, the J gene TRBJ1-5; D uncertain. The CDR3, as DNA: TGTGCCAGCAGTGTGGGGATTAGCAATCAGCCCCAGCATTTT. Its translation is CASSVGISNQPQHF.